This TCR beta chain stems from a study of cytomegalovirus exposure and HLA in healthy donors. Study-wide context: For the approximately 420 genotyped donors, 81% fell within the Caucasian-associated ancestry cluster.

V lost 1 base to trimming and J lost 0 bases, with 10 bases between them. CDR3 size: 16 residues. The germline gives CDR1 SGHVS, CDR2 FNYEAQ. In the PCR, 60 Vbeta and 13 Jbeta primers were used. This table comes from immunoSEQ multiplex PCR, and its TCRdb copy is limited to in-frame clones, with some not included. The repertoire holds some 150,000 clones, with 82% as singletons. Points on this clone: Its matching antigen is unknown.

Findings and limits, study-wide: According to a later analysis, most TCR beta chains associated with CMV appeared HLA-restricted.

The chain employs TRBV7-6 and TRBJ1-3; D not resolved. The receptor comes from a man in his fifties or sixties in good health and CMV-seropositive. The sample comprised PBMCs. The CDR3 spells CASSLGGEISGNTIYF. As DNA, the CDR3 is TGTGCCAGCAGCTTAGGCGGCGAAATCTCTGGAAACACCATATATTTT. The complete variable domain, with remaining parts taken from reference TRBV7-6 and TRBJ1-3, reads GAGVSQSPRYKVTKRGQDVALRCDPISGHVSLYWYRQALGQGPEFLTYFNYEAQQDKSGLPNDRFSAERPEGSISTLTIQRTEQRDSAMYRCASSLGGEISGNTIYFGEGSWLTVV.